This entry features one T cell receptor (beta chain) sequence. This clone's antigen is unknown. The input lacks base qualities; no much larger clone sits a single base away. This sample is part of a study of cytomegalovirus exposure and HLA in healthy donors (dated by TCRdb to about 2017). Study-level background: An earlier analysis of about 560 of the donors reported 250 to 350 Gb of sequence data and around 110 million unique TCR beta sequences obtained from about 170 million T cells. An early release that covered about 600 HLA-typed donors contained around 330 gigabases of sequencing data and tens of millions of unique TCR sequences. Of the roughly 400 genotyped donors, around 81% fell in the genetic ancestry cluster associated with self-reported Caucasian donors. The study was designed to test whether signatures of past pathogen exposure could be identified by cataloging public T cell receptors. The study profiled the T cell repertoires of approximately 700 subjects by immunosequencing and related them to cytomegalovirus serostatus. A separate validation cohort of 100 to 150 different subjects was used in addition to the roughly 700-subject first cohort. To predict cytomegalovirus infection status, the study combined high-throughput TCR immunosequencing, statistical association of individual TCRs with disease status, and machine learning. A later analysis re-examined previously published TCR beta repertoires from over 500 donors and added high-resolution HLA genotyping to investigate patterns of TCR occurrence. The later analysis used no new phenotypic data to find candidate immune exposures, relying instead on TCR beta sequences and their occurrence across donors. An earlier analysis of several hundred of the donors applied high-throughput TCR beta sequencing to assess whether each TCR beta V gene segment acted as functional or pseudogenic. Donor age, sex, ethnicity and CMV serostatus were compiled together with the repertoire data. A later genetic analysis took genome-wide SNP genotypes for about three fifths of the 666 donors and used that subset as a discovery cohort. All discovery cohort repertoires had been generated using a single sequencing platform. HLA typing covered class I and class II loci at four-digit resolution. Typing coverage differed by locus: A, B, C, DRB1 and DQB1 were typed in roughly 620-630 donors, DQA1 in approximately 520, DPA1 in approximately 610, and DPB1 in 472. A handful of DR-DQ haplotypes were treated as single units for association and clustering because of strong linkage in the cohort. Across about 370 genotyped donors of the cohort, an average of about 240,000 unique TCR beta nucleotide sequences per donor were sequenced, and around 20% of those sequences were non-productive.

General conclusions and limits of the study: Compared with the approximately 710-donor mean, donors in an Asian-associated ancestry cluster had fewer N-insertions in productive TCRs, according to a later genetic analysis. In a later analysis, most CMV-associated TCR beta chains were found to appear HLA-restricted, with HLA associations seemingly driven largely by CMV exposure. The cohort was sequenced for TCR beta chains only, and without alpha or paired-chain data the features that could be detected were limited. When HLA alleles, especially DR and DQ, strongly co-occurred, attributing TCR associations to individual alleles was difficult. A later analysis associated 16,951 TCR beta sequences with specific HLA alleles at a false discovery rate of 0.05. The only immune exposure information available for the cohort was CMV serostatus. A group of highly shared sequence variants was considered likely to be a technical artifact of the sequencing pipeline. In an earlier analysis of approximately 600 of the donors, most TCR beta V segments were observed in productive rearrangements about 90% or about 30% of the time, broadly matching IMGT annotations. A further reported finding was that TCR beta sequences accurately predicted the HLA-A and HLA-B alleles for most subjects in the first cohort. The presence/absence analyses assumed that sequencing depth was roughly uniform across donors, and that assumption may not be true. Because counts were too low, some 17 rarely observed V segments, including chromosome 9 orphons, were excluded from the earlier analysis of several hundred of the donors. Linkage disequilibrium might explain the correlated functional status among segregating V segments, but an unknown experimental factor could not be excluded. Across donors, most TCR sequences were observed very rarely, whereas some public TCRs were present in many individuals. A later genetic analysis associated a missense DCLRE1C variant with V-gene and J-gene trimming of TCR beta chains, and an independent cohort replicated the association. In a later analysis, several top co-occurrence clusters were reported to appear linked to parvovirus B19, influenza, CMV and Epstein-Barr virus. The authors suggested that the approach could potentially be generalized to other disease states and immunological phenotypes. A few of the identified cytomegalovirus-associated TCR beta chains were confirmed in vitro to be specific for cytomegalovirus antigens. The study gave a list of around 170 TCR beta chains associated with cytomegalovirus. Because HLA typing was missing for some donors at each locus, association tests included only the typed subset. In a later analysis, TCR association rates were found to vary across HLA loci, with the most associated TCRs seen for DRB1 alleles and the fewest for HLA-C alleles. Cytomegalovirus status was reported to be diagnosed by the classifier with high specificity and sensitivity in both the original and validation cohorts. In a later analysis, HLA-associated TCR beta chains were found to be more clonally expanded and to have lower generation probabilities than equally common non-associated chains.

The cohort consisted of more than 650 healthy bone marrow donors. At the time of sampling, all cohort members were nominally healthy, though unrecorded immune exposures were likely present. The donor was CMV seronegative and belonged to the group of 350 to 400 seronegative cohort members. A peripheral blood sample was collected from each donor, and TCR beta sequencing was performed on peripheral blood mononuclear cells. Genomic DNA was extracted from the blood cell samples with the Qiagen DNeasy Blood Extraction Kit. The library was produced with the immunoSEQ multiplex PCR assay. A mixture of 60 forward primers for TCR Vbeta segments and 13 reverse primers for TCR Jbeta segments was used in the multiplex PCR. The CDR3 region of rearranged TCR beta genes was amplified from genomic DNA by a multiplex PCR assay. The Illumina HiSeq System was used to sequence the amplified TCR beta libraries as 87-base-pair reads. For the original study's pipeline: A later analysis tallied about 77 million unique TCR beta chains across the 700 or so repertoires, and 10 million to 11 million of those chains were shared by two or more donors. Raw reads were error-corrected and collapsed into unique sequences by a nearest-neighbor algorithm in which closely related sequences were merged to remove PCR and sequencing errors. CDR3 sequences were aligned to IMGT reference sequences to assign V, D and J gene segments. For a sequence to be retained, at least a six-nucleotide match to both a V gene segment and a J gene segment was required. Rearrangements were called productive when the CDR3 lacked stop codons and stayed in frame with V and J; all others were non-productive. CDR3 was defined by IMGT convention, running from the second conserved V-encoded cysteine to the conserved J-encoded phenylalanine. The earlier analysis of about 530 of the donors excluded any sequence lacking an unambiguous match to a single V gene segment. In an earlier analysis of 587 of the donors, V segments were called functional above 56.7% productive rearrangements and were called segregating when the between-donor standard deviation exceeded 5%. A statistical classification framework was developed to diagnose cytomegalovirus status using the catalog of TCR beta chain sequences. In a later analysis, TCR nucleotide sequences were compared against IMGT/GENE-DB human TR gene sequences so that V and J genes could be assigned. Using the TCRdist pipeline, a later analysis assigned CDR3 sequences along with most-parsimonious VDJ recombination scenarios. A later analysis defined each TCR beta chain by its CDR3 amino acid sequence plus V-gene family, and excluded reads lacking a unique V-gene family. A later analysis removed 592 highly shared, low-generation-probability nucleotide sequences to deal with suspected cross-contamination and a sequencing artifact. A later analysis calculated a clonal expansion index for each public chain from normalized within-repertoire ranks of inferred template counts. In a later analysis, generation probabilities were computed with a VDJ recombination model fitted to out-of-frame rearrangements, and the resulting probabilities were checked against IGoR. A later analysis scored TCR-TCR, TCR-HLA and TCR-CMV co-occurrence with hypergeometric tests, applying a repertoire-size bias correction to TCR pairs. A later analysis estimated false discovery rates by permuting HLA or CMV assignments 20 times. In a later analysis, co-occurring TCRs were grouped with DBSCAN, and TCRdist sequence similarity was added when clustering was performed within HLA-allele-positive subsets. For co-occurrence clustering, repertoires with fewer than 30,000 or more than 120,000 public chains were excluded, along with roughly 5 repertoires with anomalous nucleotide sharing. TCRdb provides this immuneACCESS table in a form limited to in-frame rearrangements. Some clones are lacking; in checked studies, under half of them reflect an unresolved V gene, and why the rest are absent is not known. V and J calls and clone size follow that table, whereas D and trimming were derived from the DNA. The sample includes 100,000 to 150,000 clones, with approximately 80% observed a single time. Of the sample, around 3.6% falls within the top ten clones.

The specimen was PBMCs. The receptor was isolated from a man aged 40-50 years in good health and CMV-seronegative.

The CDR3 protein is CASSLSGAGYNEQFF. The DNA sequence is given as TGTGCCAGCAGCTTATCAGGGGCCGGCTACAATGAGCAGTTCTTC. The chain is encoded by TRBV7-8 joined to TRBJ2-1; the D region possibly corresponds to TRBD1 (6 bases align). Taken from cysteine to phenylalanine, the CDR3 has 15 residues. Only CDR3 DNA is held: 45 bases, read in frame from base 1. As encoded in the germline V gene, CDR1 is SGHVS while CDR2 is FQNEAQ. V gives up 2 bases and J gives up 3 bases, and the segment between their germline ends measures 11 bases. Here the CDR3 is joined to the reference TRBV7-8 and TRBJ2-1 genes, and the full variable domain is: GAGVSQSPRYKVAKRGQDVALRCDPISGHVSLFWYQQALGQGPEFLTYFQNEAQLDKSGLPSDRFFAERPEGSVSTLKIQRTQQEDSAVYLCASSLSGAGYNEQFFGPGTRLTVL.